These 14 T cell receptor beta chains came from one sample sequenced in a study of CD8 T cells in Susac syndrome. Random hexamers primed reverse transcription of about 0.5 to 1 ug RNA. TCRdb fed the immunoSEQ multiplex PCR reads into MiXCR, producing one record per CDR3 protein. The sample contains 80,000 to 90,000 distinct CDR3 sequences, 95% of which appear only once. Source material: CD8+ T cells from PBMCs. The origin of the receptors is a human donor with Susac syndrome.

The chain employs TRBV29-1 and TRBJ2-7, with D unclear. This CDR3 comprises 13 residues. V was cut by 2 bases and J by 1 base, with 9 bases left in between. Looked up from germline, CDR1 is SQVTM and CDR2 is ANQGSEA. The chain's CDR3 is CSVESARSYEQYF. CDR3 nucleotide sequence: TGCAGCGTTGAATCGGCCAGATCCTACGAGCAGTACTTC.

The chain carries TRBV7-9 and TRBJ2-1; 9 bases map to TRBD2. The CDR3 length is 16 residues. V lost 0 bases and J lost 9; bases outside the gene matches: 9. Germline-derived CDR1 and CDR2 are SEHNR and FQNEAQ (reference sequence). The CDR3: CASSLAAGGPNGEQFF. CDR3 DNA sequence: TGTGCCAGCAGCTTAGCTGCGGGAGGGCCTAATGGTGAGCAGTTCTTC.

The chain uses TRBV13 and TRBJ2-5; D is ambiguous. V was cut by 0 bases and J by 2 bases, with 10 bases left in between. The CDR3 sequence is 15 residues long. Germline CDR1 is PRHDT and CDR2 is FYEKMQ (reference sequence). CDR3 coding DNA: TGTGCCAGCAGCTTAGGCTCCCTGGTACAAGAGACCCAGTACTTC. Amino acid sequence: CASSLGSLVQETQYF.

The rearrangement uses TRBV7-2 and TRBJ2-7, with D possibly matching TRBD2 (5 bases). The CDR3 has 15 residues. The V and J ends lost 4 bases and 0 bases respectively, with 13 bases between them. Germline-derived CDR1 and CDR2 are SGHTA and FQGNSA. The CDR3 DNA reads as TGTGCCAGCAGCTCCTCGGCGGGTCCCTCCTACGAGCAGTACTTC. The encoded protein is CASSSSAGPSYEQYF.

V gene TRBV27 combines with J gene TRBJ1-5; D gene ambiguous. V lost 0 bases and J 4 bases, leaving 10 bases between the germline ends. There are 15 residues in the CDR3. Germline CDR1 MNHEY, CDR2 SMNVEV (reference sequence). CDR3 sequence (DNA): TGTGCCAGCAGTTTATCGGGAGAACTTAATCAGCCCCAGCATTTT. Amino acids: CASSLSGELNQPQHF.

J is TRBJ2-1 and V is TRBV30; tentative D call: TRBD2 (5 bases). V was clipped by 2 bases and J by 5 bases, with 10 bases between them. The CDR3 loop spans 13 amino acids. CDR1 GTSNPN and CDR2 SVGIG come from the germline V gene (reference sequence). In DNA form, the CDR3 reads TGTGCCTGGAGTCCCCACGGGGACAATGAGCAGTTCTTC. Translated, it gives CAWSPHGDNEQFF.

This chain's CDR3 is CTLQREDKETQYF. Here the CDR3 DNA reads TGCACGCTGCAGCGGGAGGACAAAGAGACCCAGTACTTC. The chain combines TRBV20-1 with TRBJ2-5; 9 bases map to TRBD2. CDR1 and CDR2 (germline): DFQATT, SNEGSKA (reference sequence). This CDR3 has 13 amino acids.

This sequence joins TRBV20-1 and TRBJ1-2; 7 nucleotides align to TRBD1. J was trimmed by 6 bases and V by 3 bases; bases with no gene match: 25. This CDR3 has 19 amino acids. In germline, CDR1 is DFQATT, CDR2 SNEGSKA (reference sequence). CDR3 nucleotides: TGCAGTGCTAGGGTCTCCATCCGCGAACGGATTACAGGGGAGAATGGCTACACCTTC. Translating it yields CSARVSIRERITGENGYTF.

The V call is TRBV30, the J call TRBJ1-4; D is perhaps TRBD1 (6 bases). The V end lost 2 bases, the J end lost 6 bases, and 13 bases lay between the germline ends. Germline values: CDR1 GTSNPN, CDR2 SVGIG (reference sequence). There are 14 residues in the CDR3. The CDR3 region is CAWSMGAGDEKLFF. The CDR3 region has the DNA TGTGCCTGGAGTATGGGGGCAGGGGATGAAAAACTGTTTTTT.

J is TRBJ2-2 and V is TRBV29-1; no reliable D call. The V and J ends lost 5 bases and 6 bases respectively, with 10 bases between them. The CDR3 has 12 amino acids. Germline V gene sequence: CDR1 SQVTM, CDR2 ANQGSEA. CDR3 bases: TGCAGCGTTAAGGGTGCGGCCGGGGAGCTGTTTTTT. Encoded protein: CSVKGAAGELFF.

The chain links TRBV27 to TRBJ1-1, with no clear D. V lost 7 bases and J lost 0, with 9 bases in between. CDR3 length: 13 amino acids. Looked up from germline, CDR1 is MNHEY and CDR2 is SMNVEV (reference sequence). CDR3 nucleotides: TGTGCCAGCAACCTAGGGCTGAACACTGAAGCTTTCTTT. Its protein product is CASNLGLNTEAFF.

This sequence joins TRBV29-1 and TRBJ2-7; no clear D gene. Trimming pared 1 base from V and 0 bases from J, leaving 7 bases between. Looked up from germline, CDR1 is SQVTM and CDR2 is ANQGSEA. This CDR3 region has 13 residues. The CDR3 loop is CSVEGPLSYEQYF. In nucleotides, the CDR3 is TGCAGCGTTGAAGGACCGCTCTCCTACGAGCAGTACTTC.

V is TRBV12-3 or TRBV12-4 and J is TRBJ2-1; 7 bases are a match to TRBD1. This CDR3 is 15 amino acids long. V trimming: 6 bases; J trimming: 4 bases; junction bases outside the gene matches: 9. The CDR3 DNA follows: TGTGCCAGCAGAATTGACGGGACAGTATACAATGAGCAGTTCTTC. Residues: CASRIDGTVYNEQFF.

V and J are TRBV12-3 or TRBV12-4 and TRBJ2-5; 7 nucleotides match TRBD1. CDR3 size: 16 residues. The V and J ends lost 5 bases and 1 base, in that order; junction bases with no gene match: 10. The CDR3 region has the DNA TGTGCCAGCAGTCCAACCGACAGGGCGTCCCAAGAGACCCAGTACTTC. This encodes CASSPTDRASQETQYF.